What follows are 25 T cell receptor beta chains derived from one specimen sequenced in a study of blood T cell repertoires in COVID-19. The assay was immunoSEQ multiplex PCR, and TCRdb's table has in-frame clones only and misses some. The sample lists about 61,000 clones; 88% were seen once. Source material: peripheral blood. These receptor sequences come from a woman between 45 and 65 years old with active or convalescent COVID-19.

The chain recombines TRBV30 with TRBJ1-2, with D maybe TRBD1 (6 bases). Germline loops: CDR1 GTSNPN, CDR2 SVGIG (reference sequence). The CDR3 loop spans 15 amino acids. CDR3 amino acids: CGGKEGHSNYYGYTF. The CDR3 DNA reads TGTGGTGGAAAAGAGGGACACTCAAACTACTATGGCTACACCTTC.

This chain's CDR3 is CASSRPTGTGPYGYTF. CDR3 bases: TGTGCCAGCAGCCGGCCCACCGGGACAGGACCCTATGGCTACACCTTC. J is TRBJ1-2 and V is TRBV3-1 (or the pseudogene TRBV3-2); 8 nucleotides agree with TRBD1. With V trimmed by 4 bases and J by 4 bases, 11 bases remained unmatched. This CDR3 comprises 16 residues. Germline lookup yields CDR1 LGHDT and CDR2 YNNKEL (reference sequence).

The chain combines TRBV24-1 with TRBJ2-3, with TRBD2 as a possible D gene (5 bases). Trimming removed 9 bases at V and 2 bases at J, with 23 bases between. Looked up from germline, CDR1 is KGHDR and CDR2 is SFDVKD. CDR3 size: 17 residues. CDR3 protein: CATCPTWLADSTDTQYF. The DNA for the CDR3 is TGTGCCACCTGCCCTACCTGGCTAGCTGACTCCACAGATACGCAGTATTTT.

This chain joins TRBV3-1 (or the pseudogene TRBV3-2) and TRBJ2-5; D may be TRBD2 (6 bases). Germline assignment: CDR1 LGHDT and CDR2 YNNKEL (reference sequence). The CDR3 is made up of 17 amino acids. V dropped 0 bases and J dropped 1 base, with 15 bases sitting between them. CDR3 loop: CASSQELAVSAQETQYF. The CDR3 DNA follows: TGTGCCAGCAGCCAAGAACTAGCTGTTAGCGCCCAAGAGACCCAGTACTTC.

The chain is built from TRBV21-1 and TRBJ2-7; TRBD1 was called by the table and not checked on the DNA. TRBV21-1 is marked as a pseudogene. The CDR3 is 16 amino acids. CDR3 coding DNA: TGTGCCAGCAGCATGCGACCCGGGACAGTTGCCTACGAGCAGTACTTC. Translated: CASSMRPGTVAYEQYF.

The V and J genes are TRBV9 and TRBJ2-1; D perhaps matches TRBD2 (6 bases). CDR1 SGDLS and CDR2 YYNGEE come from the germline V gene. CDR3 length: 13 amino acids. V was pared by 4 bases and J by 4 bases, with 9 bases between. CDR3 amino acids: CASSPGGYNEQFF. The CDR3 bases are TGTGCCAGCAGCCCAGGAGGGTACAATGAGCAGTTCTTC. Full variable domain (outside the CDR3, taken from reference TRBV9 and TRBJ2-1): DSGVTQTPKHLITATGQRVTLRCSPRSGDLSVYWYQQSLDQGLQFLIQYYNGEERAKGNILERFSAQQFPDLHSELNLSSLELGDSALYFCASSPGGYNEQFFGPGTRLTVL.

The chain links TRBV28 to TRBJ2-2; D ambiguous. Germline V gene lookup returns CDR1 MDHEN and CDR2 SYDVKM. The CDR3 is 11 amino acids. The V end lost 5 bases, the J end lost 5 bases, and 3 bases lay between the germline ends. The CDR3 reads CASSLTGELFF. The CDR3 region has the DNA TGTGCCAGCAGTCTAACCGGGGAGCTGTTTTTT.

The CDR3 region has the DNA TGTGCCTGGAGTGCTAGCGAAGGAGTCGGTGGCTACACCTTC. It yields the protein CAWSASEGVGGYTF. The chain employs TRBV30 and TRBJ1-2, with D uncertain. Germline CDR1 reads GTSNPN; CDR2 reads SVGIG (reference sequence). The length of the CDR3 is 14 residues. V gave up 1 base and J gave up 7 bases, with 16 bases separating them.

The table lists this clone with a count of one. This chain links TRBV18 with TRBJ1-1; possibly TRBD1 for D (5 bases). V lost 3 bases and J lost 1, with 12 bases in between. The CDR3 covers 15 residues. Per the germline V gene, CDR1 is KGHSH and CDR2 is LQKENI. This CDR3 is CASSPPGAPNTEAFF. For the CDR3, the DNA is TGTGCCAGCTCACCTCCTGGGGCACCGAACACTGAAGCTTTCTTT.

The chain links TRBV11-2 to TRBJ2-7; D is possibly TRBD2 (5 bases). Germline values: CDR1 SGHAT, CDR2 FQNNGV. This CDR3 has 16 residues. V lost 5 bases and J lost 0, with 17 bases in between. The CDR3 coding sequence is TGTGCCAGCAGCCGAATAGGGAGCTCGTCCTCCTACGAGCAGTACTTC. As protein: CASSRIGSSSSYEQYF.

This chain links TRBV27 with TRBJ2-7; a possible D gene is TRBD1 (5 bases). The germline V gene has CDR1 MNHEY and CDR2 SMNVEV (reference sequence). This CDR3 region has 13 residues. The V and J ends lost 1 base and 7 bases respectively, with 11 bases between them. This chain's CDR3 is CASSLYGAGEQYF. CDR3 DNA: TGTGCCAGCAGTTTATATGGGGCTGGGGAGCAGTACTTC.

The chain joins TRBV19 to TRBJ2-1; D uncertain. The V end lost 3 bases, the J end lost 9 bases, and 15 bases lay between the germline ends. Germline V CDR1 and CDR2: LNHDA, SQIVND (reference sequence). The CDR3 covers 14 residues. The CDR3 reads CASSIPGQVTEQFF. In DNA, the CDR3 is TGTGCCAGTAGTATCCCTGGGCAGGTGACTGAGCAGTTCTTC.

This chain joins TRBV11-2 and TRBJ1-1, with 8 bases aligning to TRBD1. V was clipped by 5 bases and J by 4 bases; unmatched bases: 3. The CDR3 consists of 13 residues. Germline CDR1 is SGHAT and CDR2 is FQNNGV. DNA for the CDR3: TGTGCCAGCAGCCCCGACAGGGGCACTGAAGCTTTCTTT. Its translation is CASSPDRGTEAFF.

This sequence joins TRBV5-1 and TRBJ2-7; D ambiguous. Trimming cost V 0 bases and J 5 bases, with 9 bases left between them. Germline assignment: CDR1 SGHRS and CDR2 YFSETQ. This CDR3 has 13 residues. CDR3 loop: CASSLAGSNEQYF. In DNA form, the CDR3 reads TGCGCCAGCAGCTTGGCCGGGTCGAACGAGCAGTACTTC.

The chain has TRBV7-8 and TRBJ2-4; D ambiguous. In germline, CDR1 is SGHVS, CDR2 FQNEAQ. The CDR3 sequence is 13 residues long. V lost 1 base and J lost 4, with 5 bases in between. In DNA form, the CDR3 reads TGTGCCAGCAGCTTAGTAGTAAAAAACATTCAGTACTTC. It is translated as CASSLVVKNIQYF. The variable domain in full, with the rest retrieved from reference TRBV7-8 and TRBJ2-4, is GAGVSQSPRYKVAKRGQDVALRCDPISGHVSLFWYQQALGQGPEFLTYFQNEAQLDKSGLPSDRFFAERPEGSVSTLKIQRTQQEDSAVYLCASSLVVKNIQYFGAGTRLSVL.

The rearrangement joins TRBV5-6 to TRBJ2-2; maybe TRBD1 (5 bases). This CDR3 spans 17 amino acids. V lost 0 bases and J lost 4, with 16 bases in between. Germline lookup yields CDR1 SGHDT and CDR2 YYEEEE. Here the CDR3 reads CASSLGPPRQGTGELFF. The CDR3 DNA sequence: TGTGCCAGCAGCTTGGGGCCCCCGCGGCAGGGCACCGGGGAGCTGTTTTTT.

J is TRBJ2-7 and V is TRBV5-5, with TRBD1 matching 7 bases. The CDR3 contains 17 residues. Trimming cost V 1 base and J 2 bases; bases outside gene matches: 12. Germline values: CDR1 SGHKS, CDR2 YYEKEE (reference sequence). The CDR3 nucleotides are TGTGCCAGCAGCTTGCGGGTTCTGGGACAGAACACCTACGAGCAGTACTTC. This translates into CASSLRVLGQNTYEQYF.

The chain carries TRBV7-9 and TRBJ1-1; TRBD1 matches 8 bases. This CDR3 is built from 12 residues. The junction had 2 bases not matched to a gene; V was cut back by 5 bases and J by 6 bases. The V gene's germline CDR1 is SEHNR and CDR2 FQNEAQ (reference sequence). The CDR3 bases are TGTGCCAGCAGCCTGACAGGGGCTGAAGCTTTCTTT. This sequence encodes CASSLTGAEAFF.

The J gene is TRBJ2-3, the V gene TRBV5-4, with 11 bases that match TRBD2. The CDR3 runs to 16 residues. V shed 4 bases and J 2 bases; nucleotides not matched to a gene: 6. The germline V gene has CDR1 SGHNT and CDR2 YYREEE (reference sequence). Here the CDR3 DNA reads TGTGCCAGCAGCCCAGGACTAGCGGGCGCCACAGATACGCAGTATTTT. It yields the protein CASSPGLAGATDTQYF.

CDR3 DNA: TGTGCCAGCAGTGAATTCGCACAGGGGTGGACTGAAGCTTTCTTT. It is translated as CASSEFAQGWTEAFF. The chain joins TRBV25-1 to TRBJ1-1; the match to TRBD1 covers 7 bases. The CDR3 runs 15 residues. The J segment lost 5 bases and the V segment lost 1 base, leaving 7 bases of the junction unmatched. CDR1 is MGHDK and CDR2 is SYGVNS in the germline V gene. Full variable domain (remainder filled in from reference TRBV25-1 and TRBJ1-1): EADIYQTPRYLVIGTGKKITLECSQTMGHDKMYWYQQDPGMELHLIHYSYGVNSTEKGDLSSESTVSRIRTEHFPLTLESARPSHTSQYLCASSEFAQGWTEAFFGQGTRLTVV.

V is TRBV7-6 and J is TRBJ2-7; D unclear. The CDR3 spans 14 residues. V dropped 1 base and J dropped 0 bases, with 7 bases sitting between them. CDR1 SGHVS and CDR2 FNYEAQ come from the germline V gene. CDR3 loop: CASSLVESSYEQYF. CDR3 sequence (DNA): TGTGCCAGCAGCTTAGTGGAGTCCTCCTACGAGCAGTACTTC. Complete variable domain (other parts from reference TRBV7-6 and TRBJ2-7): GAGVSQSPRYKVTKRGQDVALRCDPISGHVSLYWYRQALGQGPEFLTYFNYEAQQDKSGLPNDRFSAERPEGSISTLTIQRTEQRDSAMYRCASSLVESSYEQYFGPGTRLTVT.

V is TRBV6-1 and J is TRBJ2-3, with 8 bases aligning to TRBD2. Germline V gene data show CDR1 as MNHNS and CDR2 as SASEGT. The CDR3 is made up of 16 amino acids. The junction had 15 bases not matched to a gene; V was cut back by 4 bases and J by 9 bases. In DNA form, the CDR3 reads TGTGCCAGCAGTGCTTCCGGGACTAGTCGAGGACCGACGCAGTATTTT. This codes for CASSASGTSRGPTQYF.

This clone turned up a few times. The junction and the germline gene differ at one end; a read error may be behind it. The chain joins TRBV27 to TRBJ2-1; 8 nucleotides agree with TRBD2. In germline, CDR1 is MNHEY, CDR2 SMNVEV (reference sequence). The CDR3 extends over 12 amino acids. The CDR3 DNA reads TGTGCCAGCAGTTTAATAGCGGGGAGCGAGATCTTC. Translating it yields CASSLIAGSEIF.

The rearrangement links TRBV6-1 to TRBJ1-1, with 8 bases fitting TRBD1. Trimming cost V 3 bases and J 0 bases; bases outside gene matches: 3. CDR3 length: 15 amino acids. In germline, CDR1 is MNHNS, CDR2 SASEGT. The CDR3 DNA sequence: TGTGCCAGCAGTGAGCACAGGGGGGTGAACACTGAAGCTTTCTTT. Translating gives CASSEHRGVNTEAFF.

This rearrangement joins TRBV15 to TRBJ1-1, with D maybe TRBD1 (5 bases). The CDR3 loop spans 17 amino acids. Germline V CDR1 and CDR2: LNHNV, YYDKDF (reference sequence). With 6 bases removed from V and 8 bases from J, the gap between germline ends came to 28 bases. CDR3 residues: CATRGSGSENRRGEAFF. DNA for the CDR3: TGTGCCACCAGGGGATCCGGGAGCGAAAACCGGAGGGGCGAAGCTTTCTTT.